This T cell receptor beta chain emerged from a study of T cell repertoires in cytomegalovirus infection. Study outcomes and limitations: Ex vivo responses were dominated by HLA-C-restricted CMV-specific TCR beta clonotypes.

This clonotype was observed a few times. Its antigen is unknown. Each CDR3 protein gets one entry after TCRdb re-called the reads with MiXCR. This sample yields some 700,000 distinct CDR3 sequences, of which roughly a third are seen a single time; about 2.8% belongs to the top ten. V shed 4 bases, J shed 6 bases, and the junction held 10 bases outside the gene matches. The CDR3 has 17 amino acids. The germline gives CDR1 MNHNY, CDR2 SVGAGI (reference sequence). The genes are TRBV6-6 and TRBJ1-6; 9 nucleotides align to TRBD1. The sequenced sample consisted of PBMCs. This clonotype originated in a human donor in good health (CMV status not recorded). Some clones in this sample may be carry-over from other donors' samples. CDR3: CASSSADPDRGNSPLHF. The CDR3 DNA is TGTGCCAGCAGTTCCGCAGACCCGGACAGGGGTAATTCACCCCTCCACTTT.